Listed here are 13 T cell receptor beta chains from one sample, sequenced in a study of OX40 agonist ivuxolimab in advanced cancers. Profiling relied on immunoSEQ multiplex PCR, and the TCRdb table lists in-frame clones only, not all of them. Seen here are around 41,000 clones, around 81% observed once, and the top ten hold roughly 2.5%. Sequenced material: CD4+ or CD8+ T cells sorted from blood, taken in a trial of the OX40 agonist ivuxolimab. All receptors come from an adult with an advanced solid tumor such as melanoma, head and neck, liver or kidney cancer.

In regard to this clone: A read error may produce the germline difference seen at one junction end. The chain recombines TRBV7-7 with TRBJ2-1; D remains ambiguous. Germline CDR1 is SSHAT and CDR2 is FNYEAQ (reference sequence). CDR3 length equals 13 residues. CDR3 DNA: TGTGCTAGCAGCTTAGATAGAAGTAATGAGCAGTTCTTC. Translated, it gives CASSLDRSNEQFF.

CDR3 loop: CASSDSPGREVQPQHF. The CDR3 nucleotides read TGCGCCAGCAGCGACTCCCCCGGGAGGGAAGTGCAGCCCCAGCATTTT. J is TRBJ1-5 and V is TRBV10-1, with no clear D. There are 16 residues in the CDR3. Germline loops: CDR1 WNHNN, CDR2 SYGVQD (reference sequence). V was shortened by 6 bases and J by 7 bases, with 22 bases between the two germline ends.

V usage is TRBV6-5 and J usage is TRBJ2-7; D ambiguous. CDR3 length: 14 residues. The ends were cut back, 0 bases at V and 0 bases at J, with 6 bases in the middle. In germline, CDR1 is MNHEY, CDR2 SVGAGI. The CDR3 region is CASSYSGSSYEQYF. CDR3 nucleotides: TGTGCCAGCAGTTACTCAGGTAGCTCCTACGAGCAGTACTTC.

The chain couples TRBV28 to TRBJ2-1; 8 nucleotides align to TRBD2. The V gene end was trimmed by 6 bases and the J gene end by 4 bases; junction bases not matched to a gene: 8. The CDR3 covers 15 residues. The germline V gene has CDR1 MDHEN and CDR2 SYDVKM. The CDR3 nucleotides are TGTGCCAGCAGGGGAGCGGGAGCGGGATACAATGAGCAGTTCTTC. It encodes CASRGAGAGYNEQFF.

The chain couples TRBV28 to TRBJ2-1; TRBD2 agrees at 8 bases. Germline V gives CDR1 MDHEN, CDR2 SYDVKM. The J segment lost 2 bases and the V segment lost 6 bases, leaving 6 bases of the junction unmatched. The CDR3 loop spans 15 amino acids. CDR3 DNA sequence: TGTGCCAGCAGAACCGGGACTAGGACCTACAATGAGCAGTTCTTC. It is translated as CASRTGTRTYNEQFF.

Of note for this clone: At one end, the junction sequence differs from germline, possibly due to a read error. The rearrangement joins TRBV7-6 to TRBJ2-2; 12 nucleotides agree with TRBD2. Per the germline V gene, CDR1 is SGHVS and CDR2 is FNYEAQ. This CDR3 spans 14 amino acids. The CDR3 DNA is TGTGCCAGCAGCCTAGCGGGAGGGAGCGGGGAGCTGTTTTTT. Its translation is CASSLAGGSGELFF. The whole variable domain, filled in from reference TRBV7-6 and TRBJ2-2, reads GAGVSQSPRYKVTKRGQDVALRCDPISGHVSLYWYRQALGQGPEFLTYFNYEAQQDKSGLPNDRFSAERPEGSISTLTIQRTEQRDSAMYRCASSLAGGSGELFFGEGSRLTVL.

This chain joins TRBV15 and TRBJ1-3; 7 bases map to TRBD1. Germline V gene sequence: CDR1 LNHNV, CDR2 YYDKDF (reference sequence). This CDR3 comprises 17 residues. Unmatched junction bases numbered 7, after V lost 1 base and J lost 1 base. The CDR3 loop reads CATSRGEQGRSGNTIYF. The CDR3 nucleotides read TGTGCCACCAGCAGAGGGGAACAGGGGAGGTCTGGAAACACCATATATTTT.

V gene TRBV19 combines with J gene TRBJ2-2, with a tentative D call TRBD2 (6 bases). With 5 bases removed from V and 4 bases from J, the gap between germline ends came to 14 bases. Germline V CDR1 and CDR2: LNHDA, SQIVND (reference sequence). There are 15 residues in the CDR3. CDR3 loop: CASSRGTFLTGELFF. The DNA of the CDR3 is TGTGCCAGTAGTCGGGGGACCTTTCTCACCGGGGAGCTGTTTTTT.

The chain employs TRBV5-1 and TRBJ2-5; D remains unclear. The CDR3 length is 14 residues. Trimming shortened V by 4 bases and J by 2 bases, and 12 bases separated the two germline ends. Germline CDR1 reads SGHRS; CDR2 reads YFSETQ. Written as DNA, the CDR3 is TGCGCCAGCAGCGCGAACGATCTTCAAGAGACCCAGTACTTC. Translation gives CASSANDLQETQYF.

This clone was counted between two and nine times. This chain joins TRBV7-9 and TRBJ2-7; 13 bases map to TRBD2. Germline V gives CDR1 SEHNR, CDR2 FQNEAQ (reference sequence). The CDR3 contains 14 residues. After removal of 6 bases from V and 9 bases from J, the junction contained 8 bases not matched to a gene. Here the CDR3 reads CASSPGLAGVWQYF. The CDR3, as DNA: TGTGCCAGCAGTCCTGGACTAGCGGGAGTGTGGCAGTACTTC.

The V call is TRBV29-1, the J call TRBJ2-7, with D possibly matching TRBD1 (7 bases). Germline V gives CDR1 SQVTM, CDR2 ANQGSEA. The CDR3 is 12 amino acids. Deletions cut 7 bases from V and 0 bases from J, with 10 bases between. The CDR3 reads CSGRDSSYEQYF. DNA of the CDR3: TGCAGCGGGAGGGACAGCTCCTACGAGCAGTACTTC.

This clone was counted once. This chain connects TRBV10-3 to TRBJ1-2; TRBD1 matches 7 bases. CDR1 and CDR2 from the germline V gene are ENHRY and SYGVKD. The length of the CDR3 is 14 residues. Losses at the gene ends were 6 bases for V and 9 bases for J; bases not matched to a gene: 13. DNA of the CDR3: TGTGCCATCAGCGACCCTTCGGCGACAGGGAGCTACACCTTC. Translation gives CAISDPSATGSYTF.

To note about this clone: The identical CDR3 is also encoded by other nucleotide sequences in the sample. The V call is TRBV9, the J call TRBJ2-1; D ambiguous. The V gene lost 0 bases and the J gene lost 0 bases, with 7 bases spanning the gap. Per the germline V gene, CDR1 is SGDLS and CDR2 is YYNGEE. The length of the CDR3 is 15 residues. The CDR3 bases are TGTGCCAGCAGCGTAGTTCCAAGCTCCTACAATGAGCAGTTCTTC. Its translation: CASSVVPSSYNEQFF.